The clone carrying this T cell receptor beta chain was seen at least ten times. As yet, its antigen is unknown. The CDR3 runs to 13 residues. The V gene end was trimmed by 5 bases and the J gene end by 5 bases; junction bases not matched to a gene: 6. Per germline, CDR1 SGHAT and CDR2 FQDESV (reference sequence). The source of the sample is a study of T cells after yellow fever vaccination. The study, taken as a whole, reports: The booster saw the reappearance of most primary-vaccination clones (nearly 98% CD4, roughly 90% CD8). Although most clonotypes did not, a small share appeared in both CD4 and CD8 compartments.

A 5'RACE template-switching step, the method used to make TCR cDNA, added a universal primer site and UMIs. TCRdb redid the calling of the 5' RACE reads with MiXCR, one entry per CDR3 protein. The sample contains tens of thousands of distinct CDR3 sequences, roughly 7.3% of which appear only once. The clonotype was recovered from a man aged 18 to 29 who received the YFV17D yellow fever vaccine. The J gene is TRBJ2-7, the V gene TRBV11-1; 7 bases are shared with TRBD1. The starting material was CD8+ T cells sorted from PBMCs, obtained roughly 14 days after the first yellow fever vaccination. The CDR3 spells CASSVTGADEQYF. The CDR3 DNA reads TGTGCCAGCAGCGTAACAGGGGCCGACGAGCAGTACTTC.